One sample yielded the 18 T cell receptor beta chains listed below, sequenced in a study of Tregs in tolerant kidney transplant recipients. The table came from immunoSEQ multiplex PCR; TCRdb's copy has only in-frame clones and leaves some out. This repertoire shows about 66,000 clones, roughly 92% found once; its top ten account for approximately 11%. The source was CD8+ T cells from blood, collected before the transplant. Every receptor here comes from a human donor who received a combined kidney and bone marrow transplant.

The CDR3 DNA is TGTGCCAGCACCCCTAACCAACTCGAGCAGTACTTC. Protein: CASTPNQLEQYF. This chain uses TRBV27 with TRBJ2-7, with D hard to call. The germline CDR1 and CDR2 sequences are MNHEY and SMNVEV (reference sequence). The V and J ends lost 7 bases and 6 bases respectively, with 13 bases between them. This CDR3 contains 12 residues.

The rearrangement links TRBV5-1 to TRBJ1-1, with D hard to call. There are 10 residues in the CDR3. Germline V gene lookup returns CDR1 SGHRS and CDR2 YFSETQ. V was cut by 9 bases and J by 5 bases, with 8 bases left in between. In DNA form, the CDR3 reads TGCGCCAACCCGGGGACTGAAGCTTTCTTT. It specifies CANPGTEAFF.

The chain carries TRBV25-1 and TRBJ2-2, with 7 bases matching TRBD1. Looked up from germline, CDR1 is MGHDK and CDR2 is SYGVNS. The CDR3 has 15 residues. With V trimmed by 5 bases and J by 5 bases, 8 bases remained unmatched. This CDR3 is CASSRQGEETGELFF. In nucleotides, the CDR3 is TGTGCCAGCAGTAGACAGGGTGAGGAGACCGGGGAGCTGTTTTTT. The entire variable domain, with the rest obtained from reference TRBV25-1 and TRBJ2-2, is as follows: EADIYQTPRYLVIGTGKKITLECSQTMGHDKMYWYQQDPGMELHLIHYSYGVNSTEKGDLSSESTVSRIRTEHFPLTLESARPSHTSQYLCASSRQGEETGELFFGEGSRLTVL.

The CDR3 loop is CASSPRLAGNEQFF. Written as DNA, the CDR3 is TGTGCCAGCAGTCCGAGACTAGCTGGTAATGAGCAGTTCTTC. This sequence joins TRBV7-2 and TRBJ2-1; 7 bases are a match to TRBD2. Germline V CDR1 and CDR2: SGHTA, FQGNSA. With V trimmed by 6 bases and J by 7 bases, 9 bases remained unmatched. This CDR3 contains 14 residues.

This rearrangement joins TRBV27 to TRBJ2-2; no clear D gene. This CDR3 contains 13 residues. Trimming removed 2 bases at V and 3 bases at J, with 4 bases between. Germline CDR1 reads MNHEY; CDR2 reads SMNVEV (reference sequence). DNA of the CDR3: TGTGCCAGCAGTTTAACTTACACCGGGGAGCTGTTTTTT. It codes for CASSLTYTGELFF.

The V gene is TRBV7-9, the J gene TRBJ1-2; D gene ambiguous. The CDR3 extends over 13 amino acids. Germline lookup yields CDR1 SEHNR and CDR2 FQNEAQ (reference sequence). V dropped 1 base and J dropped 8 bases, with 11 bases sitting between them. CDR3 residues: CASSLGPIGGYTF. DNA of the CDR3: TGTGCCAGCAGCTTAGGTCCTATCGGGGGCTACACCTTC.

The chain is built from TRBV19 and TRBJ1-1, with 7 bases aligning to TRBD1. Trimming removed 6 bases from V and 5 bases from J; junction bases left unmatched: 9. There are 14 residues in the CDR3. Germline V gene sequence: CDR1 LNHDA, CDR2 SQIVND (reference sequence). The CDR3 loop is CASSQDRRGTEAFF. Here the CDR3 DNA reads TGTGCCAGTAGCCAGGACAGGCGAGGGACTGAAGCTTTCTTT.

Comments on this clone: Its ends do not fully match the called genes, so a read error is possible. The CDR3 coding sequence is TGCGCCAGCAACTTGGGACTAGCGGGAGGGACAGATACGCAGTATTTT. Translating it yields CASNLGLAGGTDTQYF. This chain links TRBV5-1 with TRBJ2-3, with 16 bases identical to TRBD2. The length of the CDR3 is 16 residues. Germline V lookup: CDR1 SGHRS, CDR2 YFSETQ.

This chain connects TRBV7-9 to TRBJ2-1, with a weak D call TRBD2 (5 bases). This CDR3 comprises 13 residues. Per germline, CDR1 SEHNR and CDR2 FQNEAQ (reference sequence). Trimming left V 2 bases short and J 3 bases short, with 5 bases between. The CDR3 DNA is TGTGCCAGCAGCTTACGGGACTACAATGAGCAGTTCTTC. Amino acid sequence: CASSLRDYNEQFF. Filled out from reference TRBV7-9 and TRBJ2-1, the complete variable domain reads DTGVSQNPRHKITKRGQNVTFRCDPISEHNRLYWYRQTLGQGPEFLTYFQNEAQLEKSRLLSDRFSAERPKGSFSTLEIQRTEQGDSAMYLCASSLRDYNEQFFGPGTRLTVL.

V and J are TRBV29-1 and TRBJ2-1, with a tentative D call TRBD2 (6 bases). V lost 5 bases, J lost 7 bases, and 12 bases lay in between. Germline V gene lookup returns CDR1 SQVTM and CDR2 ANQGSEA. The CDR3 consists of 12 residues. Written as DNA, the CDR3 is TGCAGCGTTCAAGGGACTCGAAATGAGCAGTTCTTC. Residues: CSVQGTRNEQFF.

The chain recombines TRBV7-8 with TRBJ2-1; D ambiguous. The ends were cut back, 1 base at V and 4 bases at J, with 2 bases in the middle. The CDR3 runs 12 residues. Germline V gene sequence: CDR1 SGHVS, CDR2 FQNEAQ. CDR3 in amino acids: CASSLVYNEQFF. DNA for the CDR3: TGTGCCAGCAGCTTAGTATACAATGAGCAGTTCTTC.

The V call is TRBV5-4, the J call TRBJ2-2; TRBD1 is a possible D gene (5 bases). V was cut by 4 bases and J by 1 base, with 11 bases left in between. The germline V gene encodes CDR1 SGHNT and CDR2 YYREEE (reference sequence). The CDR3 has 15 residues. The CDR3 spells CASSLLDKNTGELFF. CDR3 in DNA: TGTGCCAGCAGCCTCTTGGACAAGAACACCGGGGAGCTGTTTTTT.

This rearrangement joins TRBV4-3 to TRBJ1-2, with 7 bases that match TRBD1. The V and J ends lost 1 base and 4 bases, in that order; junction bases with no gene match: 6. This CDR3 has 15 amino acids. The germline V gene encodes CDR1 LGHNA and CDR2 YSLEER. CDR3 coding DNA: TGCGCCAGCAGCCAAGTGAGGGGGCAGAGCTATGGCTACACCTTC. Translation gives CASSQVRGQSYGYTF.

Only a few counts were recorded for this clone. V gene TRBV6-1 combines with J gene TRBJ2-7; 9 positions agree with TRBD1. After removal of 11 bases from V and 2 bases from J, the junction contained 4 bases not matched to a gene. The germline V gene encodes CDR1 MNHNS and CDR2 SASEGT. CDR3 length equals 12 residues. The CDR3, as DNA: TGTGCCGGAAGACAGGGGGCCTACGAGCAGTACTTC. Encoded protein: CAGRQGAYEQYF.

The chain links TRBV27 to TRBJ2-1, with 9 bases identical to TRBD2. The CDR3 has 14 amino acids. The germline CDR1 and CDR2 sequences are MNHEY and SMNVEV (reference sequence). Trimming removed 6 bases from V and 6 bases from J; junction bases left unmatched: 6. As DNA, the CDR3 is TGTGCCAGCAGGCGGGCGGGGGGGCCCAATGAGCAGTTCTTC. This translates into CASRRAGGPNEQFF.

The J gene is TRBJ2-1, the V gene TRBV7-2, with TRBD2 matching 12 bases. The CDR3 is 15 residues long. CDR1 SGHTA and CDR2 FQGNSA come from the germline V gene. Trimming took 5 bases from V and 3 from J; bases not matched to a gene: 2. Written as DNA, the CDR3 is TGTGCCAGCAGCCCGACTAGCGGGGGCTACAATGAGCAGTTCTTC. It specifies CASSPTSGGYNEQFF.

The chain's CDR3 is CASSQDRVALYEQYF. DNA of the CDR3: TGCGCCAGCAGCCAAGATCGCGTAGCTCTCTACGAGCAGTACTTC. V usage is TRBV4-3 and J usage is TRBJ2-7; no definite D call. Germline lookup yields CDR1 LGHNA and CDR2 YSLEER. Trimming left V 0 bases short and J 3 bases short, with 12 bases between. This CDR3 region has 15 residues.

The rearrangement joins TRBV5-3 to TRBJ1-2; D is uncertain. TRBV5-3 is treated as an ORF (open reading frame) with a function not yet certain. The CDR3 is made up of 16 amino acids. Trimming took 0 bases from V and 0 from J, leaving 12 bases between them. The DNA for the CDR3 is TGTGCCAGAAGCTTGGCCACCAGGTATTCTAACTATGGCTACACCTTC. It specifies CARSLATRYSNYGYTF.